The next 28 T cell receptor beta chains were all read from a single sample in a study of the immune and genomic landscape of osteosarcoma. Sequenced by immunoSEQ multiplex PCR; TCRdb stores in-frame clones only, minus some. The sample has roughly 390 clones, less than 85% seen once; the top ten hold 15% to 20%. Sequenced: metastatic tumor tissue from the lung. Receptor source: a young man with osteosarcoma.

This clone was picked up a small number of times. V gene TRBV28 combines with J gene TRBJ1-2; D is unclear. The germline V and J ends were trimmed by 2 bases and 6 bases, with 10 bases remaining between them. Germline values: CDR1 MDHEN, CDR2 SYDVKM. The CDR3 sequence is 13 residues long. For the CDR3, the DNA is TGTGCCAGCAGTTTAGGACGCGTCAATGGCTACACCTTC. Translation: CASSLGRVNGYTF.

The chain combines TRBV11-2 with TRBJ2-2; TRBD2 matches 10 bases. V shed 5 bases and J 8 bases; nucleotides not matched to a gene: 11. CDR3 length: 16 residues. Germline V gives CDR1 SGHAT, CDR2 FQNNGV. The DNA for the CDR3 is TGTGCCAGCAGCCGGAGAGCGGGAGGGATAAAAGGGGAGCTGTTTTTT. Amino acid sequence: CASSRRAGGIKGELFF.

The chain carries TRBV7-2 and TRBJ2-3; unclear D gene. The CDR3 extends over 14 amino acids. Germline lookup yields CDR1 SGHTA and CDR2 FQGNSA. Trimming removed 2 bases from V and 2 bases from J, with 8 bases in between. CDR3 in amino acids: CASSLIVSTDTQYF. CDR3 coding DNA: TGTGCCAGCAGCTTAATCGTGTCCACAGATACGCAGTATTTT.

In its sample, this clone was seen a few times. The CDR3 DNA sequence: TGTGCCAGCAGCCGTTCAACAGGGGTACGCGAGCAGTACTTC. Translating gives CASSRSTGVREQYF. The chain couples TRBV14 to TRBJ2-7, with 7 nucleotides matching TRBD1. V shed 4 bases, J shed 6 bases, and the junction held 9 bases outside the gene matches. This CDR3 is 14 amino acids long. Germline V lookup: CDR1 SGHDN, CDR2 FVKESK.

The rearrangement links TRBV4-1 to TRBJ1-1; maybe TRBD1 (6 bases). The CDR3 extends over 18 amino acids. The germline gives CDR1 MGHRA, CDR2 YSYEKL. V dropped 3 bases and J dropped 0 bases, with 20 bases sitting between them. The CDR3 spells CASSHQPGGAVMNTEAFF. DNA of the CDR3: TGCGCCAGCAGCCATCAACCTGGGGGGGCCGTTATGAACACTGAAGCTTTCTTT.

The J gene is TRBJ2-7, the V gene TRBV27; D call uncertain. Germline V gene data show CDR1 as MNHEY and CDR2 as SMNVEV (reference sequence). The CDR3 consists of 14 residues. Trimming took off 1 base at V and 2 bases at J, with 9 bases between the two ends. Here the CDR3 reads CASSLYPPPYEQYF. The CDR3 DNA follows: TGTGCCAGCAGTTTATACCCACCACCCTACGAGCAGTACTTC.

The V and J genes are TRBV11-2 and TRBJ2-7; no firm D call. The CDR3 is 14 amino acids. Trimming stripped 0 bases from V and 2 bases from J, with 8 bases between. CDR1 is SGHAT, CDR2 FQNNGV, per germline. The chain's CDR3 is CASSLDDPPYEQYF. CDR3 in DNA: TGTGCCAGCAGCTTAGACGACCCCCCCTACGAGCAGTACTTC. The full variable domain, in which reference TRBV11-2 and TRBJ2-7 provide the parts outside the CDR3, is EAGVAQSPRYKIIEKRQSVAFWCNPISGHATLYWYQQILGQGPKLLIQFQNNGVVDDSQLPKDRFSAERLKGVDSTLKIQPAKLEDSAVYLCASSLDDPPYEQYFGPGTRLTVT.

This chain joins TRBV7-2 and TRBJ2-1, with 10 bases lining up with TRBD2. This CDR3 is 15 amino acids long. V shed 5 bases and J 5 bases; nucleotides not matched to a gene: 6. CDR1 is SGHTA and CDR2 is FQGNSA in the germline V gene. CDR3 sequence: CASSLTSGVHNEQFF. The CDR3 DNA is TGTGCCAGCAGCCTCACTAGCGGGGTACACAATGAGCAGTTCTTC.

The J gene is TRBJ2-7, the V gene TRBV5-8; D perhaps matches TRBD1 (5 bases). CDR3 length equals 13 residues. CDR1 and CDR2 from the germline V gene are SGHTS and YDEGEE. Trimming removed 2 bases from V and 6 bases from J, with 12 bases in between. The CDR3, as DNA: TGTGCCAGCAGCTTTGCCAGGGTTGCCGAGCAGTACTTC. As protein: CASSFARVAEQYF.

The V call is TRBV19, the J call TRBJ1-1; 9 bases fit TRBD1. This CDR3 comprises 16 residues. CDR1 is LNHDA, CDR2 SQIVND, per germline (reference sequence). The junction had 18 bases not matched to a gene; V was cut back by 11 bases and J by 5 bases. CDR3 sequence (DNA): TGTGCCTCTTCGAACGCCGGGACAGGGCCTTTAACTGAAGCTTTCTTT. It codes for CASSNAGTGPLTEAFF.

The chain recombines TRBV6-4 with TRBJ1-1, with no clear D. The CDR3 length is 13 residues. V lost 2 bases to trimming and J lost 1 base, with 5 bases between them. Germline CDR1 is MRHNA and CDR2 is SNTAGT. The CDR3: CASSDGWNTEAFF. The CDR3, as DNA: TGTGCCAGCAGTGACGGATGGAACACTGAAGCTTTCTTT.

This clone came up a few times. The chain couples TRBV9 to TRBJ1-1, with a weak D call TRBD1 (5 bases). CDR3 length equals 11 residues. Germline V gene lookup returns CDR1 SGDLS and CDR2 YYNGEE. V lost 8 bases and J 4 bases, leaving 9 bases between the germline ends. The CDR3 is CASGGGTEAFF. In nucleotides, the CDR3 is TGTGCCAGTGGGGGGGGCACTGAAGCTTTCTTT.

The chain carries TRBV5-1 and TRBJ1-2; D is ambiguous. Germline values: CDR1 SGHRS, CDR2 YFSETQ. This CDR3 has 12 amino acids. V gave up 0 bases and J gave up 8 bases, with 8 bases separating them. In DNA, the CDR3 is TGCGCCAGCAGCTTGGAAGCGGAAGGCTACACCTTC. Encoded protein: CASSLEAEGYTF.

The genes are TRBV29-1 and TRBJ1-4; D is possibly TRBD1 (6 bases). Trimming stripped 6 bases from V and 7 bases from J, with 21 bases between. Germline V gene sequence: CDR1 SQVTM, CDR2 ANQGSEA. The CDR3 contains 15 residues. The CDR3 DNA sequence: TGCAGCGTCCCTCCCGCCCGGGGGCGGCCTGAAAAACTGTTTTTT. The encoded protein is CSVPPARGRPEKLFF.

A few counts support this clone. The chain uses TRBV7-2 and TRBJ2-1, with 9 bases lining up with TRBD2. This CDR3 spans 15 amino acids. V lost 5 bases and J lost 2; bases outside the gene matches: 4. Germline CDR1 and CDR2: SGHTA and FQGNSA. CDR3 DNA: TGTGCCAGCAGCATTACTAGCGGGCCCTACAATGAGCAGTTCTTC. This encodes CASSITSGPYNEQFF.

Turning to this clone: An end of the junction does not agree with germline; a read error may underlie this. V gene TRBV9 combines with J gene TRBJ1-2, with D possibly matching TRBD1 (6 bases). Germline lookup yields CDR1 SGDLS and CDR2 YYNGEE. The CDR3 length is 16 residues. DNA for the CDR3: TGTGCCCGCAGCCCTCTCGTCGCGGGGGGGGGCGGAGGCTACACCTTC. This encodes CARSPLVAGGGGGYTF. Supplemented by reference TRBV9 and TRBJ1-2, the full variable domain reads DSGVTQTPKHLITATGQRVTLRCSPRSGDLSVYWYQQSLDQGLQFLIQYYNGEERAKGNILERFSAQQFPDLHSELNLSSLELGDSALYFCARSPLVAGGGGGYTFGSGTRLTVV.

This chain links TRBV4-2 with TRBJ1-2; D is unresolved. Germline CDR1 reads LGHNA; CDR2 reads YNFKEQ. This CDR3 comprises 15 residues. V lost 5 bases, J lost 4 bases, and 17 bases lay in between. The CDR3 DNA reads as TGTGCCAGCAGCATTGTCACCAAAGGTTGCTATGGCTACACCTTC. It codes for CASSIVTKGCYGYTF.

This clone was observed once. The CDR3 DNA is TGTGCCAGCAGCAAAGCCCTAGCGGGAGCCGGGTTCTTC. Protein: CASSKALAGAGFF. This chain connects TRBV13 to TRBJ2-1, with TRBD2 matching 10 bases. Germline CDR1 reads PRHDT; CDR2 reads FYEKMQ (reference sequence). Germline trimming cut 5 bases from V and 15 bases from J; bases unmatched to any gene: 10. The CDR3 extends over 13 amino acids.

Only a few counts were recorded for this clone. The chain combines TRBV6-5 with TRBJ1-1, with 9 bases aligning to TRBD1. The V and J ends lost 2 bases and 5 bases, in that order; junction bases with no gene match: 3. Germline lookup yields CDR1 MNHEY and CDR2 SVGAGI. The CDR3 contains 14 residues. The chain's CDR3 is CASSYGTGITEAFF. The CDR3 DNA reads TGTGCCAGCAGTTACGGGACAGGGATAACTGAAGCTTTCTTT.

The chain couples TRBV5-1 to TRBJ2-2; no firm D call. This CDR3 has 14 residues. Germline lookup yields CDR1 SGHRS and CDR2 YFSETQ. The V gene lost 2 bases and the J gene lost 0 bases, with 5 bases spanning the gap. CDR3 loop: CASSFGANTGELFF. In nucleotides, the CDR3 is TGCGCCAGCAGCTTCGGCGCGAACACCGGGGAGCTGTTTTTT.

This chain uses TRBV7-6 with TRBJ1-1; 7 bases agree with TRBD1. CDR1 SGHVS and CDR2 FNYEAQ come from the germline V gene. The CDR3 runs 18 residues. J gave up 0 bases and V 1 base, and 11 bases lay outside the gene matches. This chain's CDR3 is CASSLVGAPGTVNTEAFF. The CDR3, as DNA: TGTGCCAGCAGCTTAGTGGGGGCCCCCGGGACAGTGAACACTGAAGCTTTCTTT.

The chain joins TRBV28 to TRBJ2-1; the match to TRBD2 covers 15 bases. The ends lost 4 bases at V and 9 bases at J; junction bases unmatched: 4. This CDR3 contains 15 residues. Germline lookup yields CDR1 MDHEN and CDR2 SYDVKM. The CDR3 nucleotides read TGTGCCAGCAGTTCGCGGACTAGCGGGGGGGGTGAGCAGTTCTTC. It is translated as CASSSRTSGGGEQFF.

This clone is a singleton in its sample. The genes are TRBV5-6 and TRBJ1-1; tentatively, D is TRBD1 (6 bases). The CDR3 covers 14 residues. Germline CDR1 and CDR2: SGHDT and YYEEEE. The V gene lost 0 bases and the J gene lost 11 bases, with 17 bases spanning the gap. CDR3 nucleotide sequence: TGTGCCAGCAGCTTGGGGGACTTCACAGGGTCGGCTTTCTTT. Translating gives CASSLGDFTGSAFF.

The CDR3 loop is CASSPPGTGYEQYF. The CDR3 DNA is TGTGCCAGCTCACCTCCGGGGACAGGGTACGAGCAGTACTTC. This rearrangement joins TRBV18 to TRBJ2-7; TRBD1 matches 9 bases. CDR3 length: 14 residues. Germline V gene lookup returns CDR1 KGHSH and CDR2 LQKENI. V dropped 3 bases and J dropped 4; count of bases not matched to a gene: 4.

The V gene is TRBV2, the J gene TRBJ2-1; D not resolved. Per germline, CDR1 SNHLY and CDR2 FYNNEI. Trimming shortened V by 8 bases and J by 0 bases, and 11 bases separated the two germline ends. This CDR3 comprises 14 residues. The CDR3 DNA reads as TGTGCCAGCCAGGCCAAAAGCTCCTACAATGAGCAGTTCTTC. Translating it yields CASQAKSSYNEQFF.

V gene TRBV2 combines with J gene TRBJ1-5; D might be TRBD1 (5 bases). The CDR3 contains 12 residues. V was shortened by 2 bases and J by 6 bases, with 5 bases between the two germline ends. Per the germline V gene, CDR1 is SNHLY and CDR2 is FYNNEI. CDR3 nucleotides: TGTGCCAGCAGTGAAAGGGGTCAGCCCCAGCATTTT. This sequence encodes CASSERGQPQHF.

In its sample, this clone was seen a few times. The rearrangement joins TRBV7-9 to TRBJ1-6; 9 nucleotides align to TRBD1. The CDR3 has 15 residues. V dropped 3 bases and J dropped 9; count of bases not matched to a gene: 6. Germline-derived CDR1 and CDR2 are SEHNR and FQNEAQ (reference sequence). The CDR3 here is CASSFGTGWSSPLHF. The CDR3, as DNA: TGTGCCAGCAGCTTTGGGACAGGGTGGAGTTCACCCCTCCACTTT.

This clone came up a few times. The chain uses TRBV4-1 and TRBJ2-7; a possible D gene is TRBD2 (6 bases). Per the germline V gene, CDR1 is MGHRA and CDR2 is YSYEKL. With 2 bases removed from V and 3 bases from J, the gap between germline ends came to 11 bases. The CDR3 totals 14 residues. Written as DNA, the CDR3 is TGCGCCAGCAGCCAAACGGGGCGGGACTACGAGCAGTACTTC. Its protein product is CASSQTGRDYEQYF.